This TCR beta chain was documented in a study of beta chain features in type 1 diabetes. Findings and caveats of the study: Patients with Type 1 diabetes showed moderately but significantly shorter TCRB CDR3s in all four CD4+ subsets.

Regarding this clone: Its antigen is currently unknown.

Using CD45RO/CCR7/CD25/CD127/CD95/CD27, CD4+ naive, central memory, regulatory and stem cell-like memory cells were sorted. Expressed TCRB transcripts were sequenced, since all the RNA that had been isolated was reverse transcribed. Profiled with immunoSEQ multiplex PCR; TCRdb holds only in-frame clones, not every one. The repertoire has 25,000 or so clones, roughly 69% of them found once; the top ten carry approximately 2%. This receptor was obtained from a woman aged 35 to 49 in good health. Specimen: Tregs from blood.

The CDR3 region is CASSLASMGATYEQYF. CDR3 DNA: TGCGCCAGCAGCTTGGCGTCCATGGGGGCTACCTACGAGCAGTACTTC. The rearrangement uses TRBV5-1 and TRBJ2-7; tentatively, D is TRBD1 (6 bases). Trimming left V 0 bases short and J 2 bases short, with 15 bases between. CDR1 and CDR2 (germline): SGHRS, YFSETQ. The CDR3 runs to 16 residues.